Sequencing of this TCR beta chain was carried out in a study of beta chain features in type 1 diabetes. This CDR3 contains 14 residues. Germline lookup yields CDR1 LNHNV and CDR2 YYDKDF (reference sequence). Isolated RNA was reverse transcribed in full, so expressed TCRB transcripts were sequenced. Here immunoSEQ multiplex PCR was the method, and the copy in TCRdb shows in-frame clones only, minus some. The sample has 900,000 or so clones, roughly a sixth seen once. This receptor was identified in a woman aged 18-35 years in good health. Sequences were obtained from naive CD4+ T cells from blood. This sequence joins TRBV15 and TRBJ2-5; D possibly corresponds to TRBD1 (7 bases). The better agreement between TRBJ2-7 and the DNA end casts doubt on the J call. The CDR3 nucleotides are TGTGCCACCAGCAGACAGGGGGGTGGCTACGAGCAGTACTTC. This codes for CATSRQGGGYEQYF.